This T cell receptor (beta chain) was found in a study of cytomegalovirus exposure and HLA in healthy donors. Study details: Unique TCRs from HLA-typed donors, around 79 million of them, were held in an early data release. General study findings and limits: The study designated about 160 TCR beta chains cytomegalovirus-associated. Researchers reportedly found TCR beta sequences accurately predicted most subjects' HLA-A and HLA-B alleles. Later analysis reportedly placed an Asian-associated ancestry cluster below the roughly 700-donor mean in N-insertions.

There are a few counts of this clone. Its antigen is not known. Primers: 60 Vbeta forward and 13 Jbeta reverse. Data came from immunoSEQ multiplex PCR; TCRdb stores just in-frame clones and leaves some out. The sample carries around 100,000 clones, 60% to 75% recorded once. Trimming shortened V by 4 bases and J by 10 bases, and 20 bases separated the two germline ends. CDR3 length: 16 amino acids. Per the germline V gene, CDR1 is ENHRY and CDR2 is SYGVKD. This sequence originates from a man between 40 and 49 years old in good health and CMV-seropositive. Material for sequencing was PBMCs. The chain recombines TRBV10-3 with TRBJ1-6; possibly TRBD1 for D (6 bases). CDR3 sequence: CAISAGQGISESPLHF. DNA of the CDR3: TGTGCCATCAGTGCGGGGCAGGGGATTTCGGAGTCACCCCTCCACTTT.